This TCR beta chain comes out of a study of shared clonotypes between healthy human individuals. About the study: CD4 naive and memory got three plates each, CD8 naive two, CD8 memory one.

Germline CDR1 SQVTM, CDR2 ANQGSEA. V lost 4 bases and J lost 1; bases outside the gene matches: 7. This CDR3 contains 16 residues. This clone has just one count. The antigen is undetermined. Study outcomes and limitations: Sharing of clonotypes among donors was expected to vary with sequencing depth.

The study separated CD4+ cells into CD45RA+ naive and CD45RA-negative memory subsets. Deep-level settings were used for running the assay. Libraries were prepared by immunoSEQ multiplex PCR; TCRdb keeps only in-frame clonotypes and omits some of them. The repertoire holds 2 million to 2.5 million clones, with approximately 90% as singletons. The TCR comes from a man between 18 and 35 years old in good health. Some clones in this sample may be carry-over from other donors' samples. The chain carries TRBV29-1 and TRBJ2-7; TRBD2 agrees at 13 bases. The specimen sequenced was naive CD4+ T cells from PBMCs. Subset here: CD45RA+ positively selected. DNA for the CDR3: TGCAGCGTTGGCGGACTAGCGGGAGCGACGTCCTACGAGCAGTACTTC. Translation: CSVGGLAGATSYEQYF.